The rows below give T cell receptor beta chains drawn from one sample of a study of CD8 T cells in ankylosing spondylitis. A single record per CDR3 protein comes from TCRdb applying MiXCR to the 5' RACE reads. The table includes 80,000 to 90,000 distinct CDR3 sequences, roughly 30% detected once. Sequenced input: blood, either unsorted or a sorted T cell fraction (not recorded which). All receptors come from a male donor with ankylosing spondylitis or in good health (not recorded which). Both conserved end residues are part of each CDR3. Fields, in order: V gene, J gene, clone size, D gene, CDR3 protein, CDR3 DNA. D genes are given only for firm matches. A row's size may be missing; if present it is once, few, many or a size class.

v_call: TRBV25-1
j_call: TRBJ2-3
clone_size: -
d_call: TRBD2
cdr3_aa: CASSEYGGGLGVTQYF
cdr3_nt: TGTGCCAGCAGTGAATATGGGGGAGGGTTAGGAGTCACGCAGTATTTT

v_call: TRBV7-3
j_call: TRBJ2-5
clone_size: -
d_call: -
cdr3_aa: CASSLIGRPETQYF
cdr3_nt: TGTGCCAGCAGCTTAATAGGGCGCCCAGAGACCCAGTACTTC

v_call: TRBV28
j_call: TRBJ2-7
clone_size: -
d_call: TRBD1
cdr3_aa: CASSSGGQGILFGYEQYF
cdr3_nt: TGTGCCAGCAGTTCAGGGGGACAGGGGATCCTATTTGGCTACGAGCAGTACTTC

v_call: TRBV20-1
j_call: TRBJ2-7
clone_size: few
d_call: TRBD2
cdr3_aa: CSANSGKGEQYF
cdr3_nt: TGCAGTGCTAATAGCGGGAAAGGCGAGCAGTACTTC

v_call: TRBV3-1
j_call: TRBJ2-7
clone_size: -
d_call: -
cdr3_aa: CASSRTAYEQYF
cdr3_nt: TGTGCCAGCAGCCGCACAGCCTACGAGCAGTACTTC

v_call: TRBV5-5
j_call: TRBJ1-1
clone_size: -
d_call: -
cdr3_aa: CASSLARGMNTEAFF
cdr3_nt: TGTGCCAGCAGCTTAGCACGGGGAATGAACACTGAAGCTTTCTTT

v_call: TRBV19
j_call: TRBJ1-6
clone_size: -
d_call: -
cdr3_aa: CASGGSPLHF
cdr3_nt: TGTGCCAGCGGTGGTTCACCCCTCCACTTT

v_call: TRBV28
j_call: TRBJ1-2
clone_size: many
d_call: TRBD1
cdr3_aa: CASSLSGTAYGYTF
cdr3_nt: TGTGCCAGCAGTTTATCCGGGACAGCTTATGGCTACACCTTC

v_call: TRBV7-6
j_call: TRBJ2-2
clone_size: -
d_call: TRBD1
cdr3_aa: CASRPTGGTGELFF
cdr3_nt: TGTGCCAGCAGGCCGACAGGGGGCACCGGGGAGCTGTTTTTT

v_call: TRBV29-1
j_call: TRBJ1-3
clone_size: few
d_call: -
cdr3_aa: CSVGGGRGFSGNTIYF
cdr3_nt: TGCAGCGTTGGTGGTGGTAGGGGTTTCTCTGGAAACACCATATATTTT

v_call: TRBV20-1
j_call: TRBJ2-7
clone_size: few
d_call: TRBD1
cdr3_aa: CSASGTESYEQYF
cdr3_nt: TGCAGTGCTAGCGGGACAGAATCCTACGAGCAGTACTTC

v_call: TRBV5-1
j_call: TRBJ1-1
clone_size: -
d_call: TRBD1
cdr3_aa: CASSLDGTGRAFF
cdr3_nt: TGCGCCAGCAGCTTGGATGGGACAGGGAGAGCTTTCTTT

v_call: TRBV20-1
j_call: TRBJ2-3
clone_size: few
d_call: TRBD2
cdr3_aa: CSALTSGTDTQYF
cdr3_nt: TGCAGTGCCCTGACTAGCGGGACCGATACGCAGTATTTT

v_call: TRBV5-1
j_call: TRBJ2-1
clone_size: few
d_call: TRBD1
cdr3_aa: CASSFQQGARDEQFF
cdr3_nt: TGCGCCAGCAGCTTCCAACAGGGGGCAAGAGATGAGCAGTTCTTC

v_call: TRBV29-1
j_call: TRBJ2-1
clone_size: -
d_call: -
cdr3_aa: CSVETTSSNEQFF
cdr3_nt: TGCAGCGTTGAAACGACTAGTTCTAATGAGCAGTTCTTC

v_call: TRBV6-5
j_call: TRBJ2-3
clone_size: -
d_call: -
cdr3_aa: CASSLVVSSTDTQYF
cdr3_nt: TGTGCCAGCAGTTTAGTAGTTTCTAGCACAGATACGCAGTATTTT

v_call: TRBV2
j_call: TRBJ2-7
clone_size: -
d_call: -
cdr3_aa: CASSKRKIVLTGAGLEQYF
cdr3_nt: TGTGCCAGCAGTAAAAGAAAAATAGTCCTGACAGGTGCTGGTCTCGAGCAGTACTTC

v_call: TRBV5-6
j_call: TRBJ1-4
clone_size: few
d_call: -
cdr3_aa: CASGDGGNEKLFF
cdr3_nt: TGTGCCAGCGGGGACGGCGGGAATGAAAAACTGTTTTTT

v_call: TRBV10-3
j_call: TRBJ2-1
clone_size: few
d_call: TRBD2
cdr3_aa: CAISESPSGGLFF
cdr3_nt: TGTGCCATCAGTGAGTCACCTAGCGGGGGGTTGTTCTTC

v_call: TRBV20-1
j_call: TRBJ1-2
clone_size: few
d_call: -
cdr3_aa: CSAIDYGRELPYGYTF
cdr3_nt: TGCAGTGCTATTGATTATGGGAGAGAACTGCCTTATGGCTACACCTTC

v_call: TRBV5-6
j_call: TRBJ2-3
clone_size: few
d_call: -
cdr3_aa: CASSLASSVDTQYF
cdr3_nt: TGTGCCAGCAGCTTGGCCTCTAGCGTTGATACGCAGTATTTT

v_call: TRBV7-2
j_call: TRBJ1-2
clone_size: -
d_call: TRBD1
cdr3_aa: CASSWDSYGYTF
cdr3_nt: TGTGCCAGCAGCTGGGACAGCTATGGCTACACCTTC

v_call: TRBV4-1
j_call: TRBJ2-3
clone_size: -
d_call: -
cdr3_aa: CASSQGPRTTDTQYF
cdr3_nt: TGCGCCAGCAGCCAAGGCCCCCGGACGACAGATACGCAGTATTTT